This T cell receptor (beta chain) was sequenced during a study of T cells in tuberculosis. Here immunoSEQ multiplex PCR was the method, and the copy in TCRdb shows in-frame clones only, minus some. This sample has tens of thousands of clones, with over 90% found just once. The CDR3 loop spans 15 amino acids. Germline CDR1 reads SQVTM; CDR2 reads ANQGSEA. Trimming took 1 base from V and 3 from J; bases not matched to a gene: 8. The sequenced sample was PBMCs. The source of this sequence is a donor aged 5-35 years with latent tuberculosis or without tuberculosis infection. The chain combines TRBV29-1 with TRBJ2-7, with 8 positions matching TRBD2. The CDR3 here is CSVEGGSGRVYEQYF. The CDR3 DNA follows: TGCAGCGTTGAAGGGGGCAGCGGGAGAGTCTACGAGCAGTACTTC.